Following are 31 T cell receptor beta chains from one sample sequenced in a study of spatial heterogeneity in lung cancer. Stated time point: blood at routine non-recurrence follow-up after resection. Whole RNA was taken from tumor, nontumor lung or frozen PBMC; it was then sequenced unsorted. TCRdb reanalysed the 5' RACE reads using MiXCR and keeps one entry per CDR3 protein. Of about 52,000 distinct CDR3 sequences in the sample, roughly 8.1% are singletons; the top ten hold approximately 35%. This sample comprised PBMCs, obtained at follow-up. Receptors were obtained from a female donor with early-stage non-small cell lung cancer.

The rearrangement joins TRBV6-2 or TRBV6-3 to TRBJ1-1; D is undetermined. Trimming cost V 0 bases and J 1 base, with 9 bases left between them. CDR1 is MNHEY and CDR2 is SVGEGT in the germline V gene. This CDR3 region has 15 residues. Written as DNA, the CDR3 is TGTGCCAGCAGTTACTCTGGACTGGGGAACACTGAAGCTTTCTTT. Protein sequence: CASSYSGLGNTEAFF.

The genes are TRBV3-1 and TRBJ1-6, with no clear D. Per the germline V gene, CDR1 is LGHDT and CDR2 is YNNKEL (reference sequence). The CDR3 totals 15 residues. V was cut by 4 bases and J by 5 bases, with 12 bases left in between. The CDR3 DNA reads TGTGCCAGCAGCCGAGAAGACACAGATAATTCACCCCTCCACTTT. Amino acid sequence: CASSREDTDNSPLHF.

In this sample, this clonotype is medium-sized (0.01 to 0.1%). In nucleotides, the CDR3 is TGCAGCGTTCGGGACTACGAGCAGTACTTC. Amino acid sequence: CSVRDYEQYF. The chain recombines TRBV29-1 with TRBJ2-7, with a possible D match to TRBD2 (5 bases). V lost 5 bases, J lost 3 bases, and 5 bases lay in between. The CDR3 loop spans 10 amino acids. Germline V gene data show CDR1 as SQVTM and CDR2 as ANQGSEA.

This clonotype was detected many times. The chain links TRBV7-2 to TRBJ2-7; 7 nucleotides align to TRBD1. This CDR3 is 14 amino acids long. V lost 3 bases, J lost 1 base, and 3 bases stayed unmatched. The germline V gene has CDR1 SGHTA and CDR2 FQGNSA. As DNA, the CDR3 is TGTGCCAGCAGCTTTGCAGGGGGATCCTACGAGCAGTACTTC. Protein product: CASSFAGGSYEQYF.

This clonotype was seen at least ten times. DNA for the CDR3: TGTGCCAGCAGTTTCGGGGCCAGCTCCTACAATGAGCAGTTCTTC. This gives the protein CASSFGASSYNEQFF. The chain combines TRBV7-2 with TRBJ2-1; D may be TRBD1 or TRBD2 (5 bases each). The CDR3 is 15 amino acids. The germline CDR1 and CDR2 sequences are SGHTA and FQGNSA. With 6 bases removed from V and 0 bases from J, the gap between germline ends came to 12 bases.

This clonotype was counted ten times or more. The gene calls are TRBV20-1 and TRBJ1-2, with 7 nucleotides matching TRBD1. The CDR3 length is 17 residues. Germline loops: CDR1 DFQATT, CDR2 SNEGSKA (reference sequence). Trimming cost V 1 base and J 4 bases; bases outside gene matches: 15. CDR3 bases: TGCAGTGCTAGAGCCATCACACTTCGACAGGGATTCTATGGCTACACCTTC. Its translation: CSARAITLRQGFYGYTF.

This clonotype was recorded many times. The chain recombines TRBV20-1 with TRBJ2-5, with a tentative D call TRBD2 (7 bases). Germline CDR1 reads DFQATT; CDR2 reads SNEGSKA (reference sequence). The CDR3 runs to 13 residues. The CDR3 sequence: CSLSSGGRETQYF. CDR3 nucleotide sequence: TGCAGCCTGTCATCGGGGGGCCGAGAGACCCAGTACTTC.

This clonotype was counted ten times or more. The chain is built from TRBV7-2 and TRBJ1-4; 10 bases agree with TRBD1. Germline lookup yields CDR1 SGHTA and CDR2 FQGNSA. V shed 6 bases, J shed 7 bases, and the junction held 11 bases outside the gene matches. The CDR3 spans 16 residues. CDR3 sequence: CASSSGTGAWSEKLFF. CDR3 sequence (DNA): TGTGCCAGCAGTTCCGGGACAGGGGCTTGGAGTGAAAAACTGTTTTTT. Filled out from reference TRBV7-2 and TRBJ1-4, the complete variable domain reads GAGVSQSPSNKVTEKGKDVELRCDPISGHTALYWYRQSLGQGLEFLIYFQGNSAPDKSGLPSDRFSAERTGGSVSTLTIQRTQQEDSAVYLCASSSGTGAWSEKLFFGSGTQLSVL.

The chain employs TRBV23-1 and TRBJ2-7; the D gene is possibly TRBD1 (5 bases). TRBV23-1 is designated an ORF whose function remains uncertain. The CDR3 consists of 14 residues. Trimming removed 7 bases at V and 5 bases at J, with 18 bases between. The CDR3 DNA reads TGCGCCAGCATCCTAAAATGCAGGGTCCACGAGCAGTACTTC. This encodes CASILKCRVHEQYF.

The chain recombines TRBV5-1 with TRBJ2-3; TRBD1 is a possible D gene (6 bases). Trimming stripped 2 bases from V and 1 base from J, with 11 bases between. Germline V lookup: CDR1 SGHRS, CDR2 YFSETQ. The CDR3 sequence is 15 residues long. CDR3 residues: CASSLTGPGTDTQYF. As DNA, the CDR3 is TGCGCCAGCAGCTTAACAGGGCCCGGCACAGATACGCAGTATTTT. Together with reference TRBV5-1 and TRBJ2-3, the CDR3 gives the full variable domain: KAGVTQTPRYLIKTRGQQVTLSCSPISGHRSVSWYQQTPGQGLQFLFEYFSETQRNKGNFPGRFSGRQFSNSRSEMNVSTLELGDSALYLCASSLTGPGTDTQYFGPGTRLTVL.

Here the CDR3 DNA reads TGTGCCAGCAGTCCTAGCGGGGCCGTCGATGAGCAGTTCTTC. Translating it yields CASSPSGAVDEQFF. This chain joins TRBV11-2 and TRBJ2-1; 9 bases fit TRBD2. Looked up from germline, CDR1 is SGHAT and CDR2 is FQNNGV. The V and J ends lost 6 bases and 8 bases, in that order; junction bases with no gene match: 8. The CDR3 spans 14 residues.

J is TRBJ1-2 and V is TRBV18; D ambiguous. The V gene's germline CDR1 is KGHSH and CDR2 LQKENI. This CDR3 is built from 13 residues. Trimming stripped 0 bases from V and 5 bases from J, with 7 bases between. The CDR3 spells CASSPPYPYGYTF. CDR3 DNA: TGTGCCAGCTCACCACCTTATCCATATGGCTACACCTTC.

V is TRBV18 and J is TRBJ2-3; D remains unclear. The CDR3 length is 13 residues. Trimming pared 2 bases from V and 4 bases from J, leaving 7 bases between. Germline lookup yields CDR1 KGHSH and CDR2 LQKENI. As DNA, the CDR3 is TGTGCCAGCTCACCATCCGGGCCAGATACGCAGTATTTT. This translates into CASSPSGPDTQYF.

This clonotype was seen only a few times. The chain uses TRBV5-8 and TRBJ2-7; no clear D. Germline V lookup: CDR1 SGHTS, CDR2 YDEGEE. The ends were cut back, 1 base at V and 4 bases at J, with 9 bases in the middle. CDR3 length equals 13 residues. The CDR3 sequence is CASSLTRSYEQYF. The CDR3, as DNA: TGTGCCAGCAGCTTGACACGGAGTTACGAGCAGTACTTC. The whole variable domain, remainder taken from reference TRBV5-8 and TRBJ2-7, is EAGVTQSPTHLIKTRGQQATLRCSPISGHTSVYWYQQALGLGLQFLLWYDEGEERNRGNFPPRFSGRQFPNYSSELNVNALELEDSALYLCASSLTRSYEQYFGPGTRLTVT.

This clonotype has ten or more counts. The rearrangement joins TRBV7-2 to TRBJ1-6, with TRBD1 matching 7 bases. Germline CDR1 is SGHTA and CDR2 is FQGNSA. V was clipped by 4 bases and J by 10 bases; unmatched bases: 13. This CDR3 is 16 amino acids long. In nucleotides, the CDR3 is TGTGCCAGCAGCTCATCCTACGGGCAGGGGGAGTCACCCCTCCACTTT. Protein: CASSSSYGQGESPLHF. The full variable domain, in which reference TRBV7-2 and TRBJ1-6 provide the parts outside the CDR3, is GAGVSQSPSNKVTEKGKDVELRCDPISGHTALYWYRQSLGQGLEFLIYFQGNSAPDKSGLPSDRFSAERTGGSVSTLTIQRTQQEDSAVYLCASSSSYGQGESPLHFGNGTRLTVT.

This clonotype was detected many times. The CDR3 nucleotides read TGTGCCAGCAGCCAAGATGGGCTTGGGCTTGATACGCAGTATTTT. Translating it yields CASSQDGLGLDTQYF. This chain connects TRBV3-1 to TRBJ2-3; no firm D call. CDR3 length: 15 residues. In germline, CDR1 is LGHDT, CDR2 YNNKEL (reference sequence). V lost 0 bases and J 6 bases, leaving 13 bases between the germline ends.

The table lists this clonotype with a few counts. The chain carries TRBV7-2 and TRBJ1-3, with TRBD1 matching over 7 bases. There are 17 residues in the CDR3. In germline, CDR1 is SGHTA, CDR2 FQGNSA. V lost 3 bases to trimming and J lost 3 bases; unmatched junction nucleotides: 11. The CDR3, as DNA: TGTGCCAGCAGCTTGGGAAGTACGACAGGGAATGGAAACACCATATATTTT. It codes for CASSLGSTTGNGNTIYF.

V is TRBV7-2 and J is TRBJ1-1; D unclear. The CDR3 covers 13 residues. Trimming removed 1 base from V and 0 bases from J, with 3 bases in between. Germline V gives CDR1 SGHTA, CDR2 FQGNSA. The CDR3 DNA is TGTGCCAGCAGCTTAGAACTGAACACTGAAGCTTTCTTT. This encodes CASSLELNTEAFF.

V is TRBV11-2 and J is TRBJ2-5; D remains unclear. Trimming took off 1 base at V and 1 base at J, with 7 bases between the two ends. The CDR3 contains 14 residues. Germline loops: CDR1 SGHAT, CDR2 FQNNGV. CDR3 in DNA: TGTGCCAGCAGCTTAGCGACTCCCCAAGAGACCCAGTACTTC. It encodes CASSLATPQETQYF.

This clonotype was seen at least ten times. Written as DNA, the CDR3 is TGCGCCAGCAGCCCAGGGGGCGAGAACACTGAAGCTTTCTTT. Translation: CASSPGGENTEAFF. The chain couples TRBV5-1 to TRBJ1-1, with 8 bases that match TRBD1. CDR1 is SGHRS and CDR2 is YFSETQ in the germline V gene. This CDR3 spans 14 amino acids. Losses at the gene ends were 4 bases for V and 1 base for J; bases not matched to a gene: 3.

In its sample, this clonotype was seen a few times. The chain is built from TRBV15 and TRBJ2-7; D is perhaps TRBD2 (5 bases). V gave up 4 bases and J gave up 5 bases, with 21 bases separating them. CDR3 length: 16 residues. The germline CDR1 and CDR2 sequences are LNHNV and YYDKDF (reference sequence). CDR3 sequence (DNA): TGTGCCACCAGCACCGAAGGGTGGACTGGCATCCACGAGCAGTACTTC. As protein: CATSTEGWTGIHEQYF.

This clonotype appeared a few times. V usage is TRBV5-5 and J usage is TRBJ2-3; TRBD2 aligns across 11 bases. The CDR3 contains 15 residues. CDR1 is SGHKS and CDR2 is YYEKEE in the germline V gene (reference sequence). V lost 2 bases and J lost 4; bases outside the gene matches: 3. Here the CDR3 reads CASSFTSGGSDTQYF. The CDR3 DNA is TGTGCCAGCAGCTTCACTAGCGGGGGCTCAGATACGCAGTATTTT.

The chain carries TRBV6-2 or TRBV6-3 and TRBJ2-3; 14 nucleotides match TRBD2. The CDR3 length is 14 residues. Germline CDR1 is MNHEY and CDR2 is SVGEGT. Losses at the gene ends were 7 bases for V and 10 bases for J; bases not matched to a gene: 7. For the CDR3, the DNA is TGTGCCAGCACCCGACTAGCGGGGGGGCATCCGCAGTATTTT. Residues: CASTRLAGGHPQYF.

This clonotype was detected a few times. The chain links TRBV3-1 to TRBJ2-4, with 9 bases lining up with TRBD2. Trimming at V came to 6 bases and at J to 2 bases, leaving 5 bases not matched to a gene. From germline, CDR1 is LGHDT and CDR2 YNNKEL (reference sequence). This CDR3 region has 15 residues. The CDR3 spells CASRGGGATKNIQYF. The CDR3 DNA sequence: TGTGCCAGCAGAGGCGGGGGGGCCACCAAAAACATTCAGTACTTC.

This clonotype came up many times. V gene TRBV29-1 combines with J gene TRBJ2-5; D ambiguous. Trimming left V 6 bases short and J 5 bases short, with 7 bases between. The CDR3 has 10 residues. The germline V gene encodes CDR1 SQVTM and CDR2 ANQGSEA. The DNA of the CDR3 is TGCAGCGTGCTAAGGGAGACCCAGTACTTC. This codes for CSVLRETQYF.

This clonotype showed up many times. The chain has TRBV6-1 and TRBJ2-7; D is unclear. Germline V lookup: CDR1 MNHNS, CDR2 SASEGT. Trimming pared 4 bases from V and 3 bases from J, leaving 22 bases between. The CDR3 sequence is 17 residues long. CDR3 in DNA: TGTGCCAGCAGTGCCGGGCCGTCGAAGAGAGTGATCTACGAGCAGTACTTC. Its translation is CASSAGPSKRVIYEQYF.

This clonotype occurred many times. The chain employs TRBV28 and TRBJ1-2; no definite D call. Germline CDR1 and CDR2: MDHEN and SYDVKM. This CDR3 region has 15 residues. Trimming took 3 bases from V and 2 from J, leaving 13 bases between them. The CDR3 bases are TGTGCCAGCAGTTTTTTGAGCGGTCGAAACTATGGCTACACCTTC. Its translation: CASSFLSGRNYGYTF.

This clonotype was counted between two and nine times. CDR3 nucleotides: TGCAGCGTGGCGAAAAATGAGGGGCCCAACTATGGCTACACCTTC. The encoded protein is CSVAKNEGPNYGYTF. The rearrangement joins TRBV29-1 to TRBJ1-2, with D perhaps TRBD1 (5 bases). The CDR3 covers 15 residues. In germline, CDR1 is SQVTM, CDR2 ANQGSEA. V lost 6 bases and J 2 bases, leaving 19 bases between the germline ends.

This clonotype has only a few counts. V and J are TRBV5-4 and TRBJ2-7, with TRBD2 matching 8 bases. CDR1 and CDR2 from the germline V gene are SGHNT and YYREEE (reference sequence). Germline trimming cut 4 bases from V and 2 bases from J; bases unmatched to any gene: 5. The CDR3 runs to 14 residues. The CDR3 DNA reads as TGTGCCAGCAGCCCGGGGGGGCTCCCCTACGAGCAGTACTTC. It specifies CASSPGGLPYEQYF.

This clonotype was counted many times. V and J are TRBV5-1 and TRBJ2-6; 10 bases are shared with TRBD1. J was trimmed by 2 bases and V by 4 bases; bases with no gene match: 3. The CDR3 spans 16 residues. The germline V gene has CDR1 SGHRS and CDR2 YFSETQ. The CDR3 DNA reads TGCGCCAGCAGCGCGGGACAGGGGACTGGGGCCAACGTCCTGACTTTC. Its protein is CASSAGQGTGANVLTF.

This chain uses TRBV5-1 with TRBJ2-3; D unresolved. CDR3 length: 14 amino acids. V gave up 0 bases and J gave up 0 bases, with 5 bases separating them. The V gene's germline CDR1 is SGHRS and CDR2 YFSETQ. CDR3 nucleotide sequence: TGCGCCAGCAGCTTGGAGCGAAGCACAGATACGCAGTATTTT. As protein: CASSLERSTDTQYF.